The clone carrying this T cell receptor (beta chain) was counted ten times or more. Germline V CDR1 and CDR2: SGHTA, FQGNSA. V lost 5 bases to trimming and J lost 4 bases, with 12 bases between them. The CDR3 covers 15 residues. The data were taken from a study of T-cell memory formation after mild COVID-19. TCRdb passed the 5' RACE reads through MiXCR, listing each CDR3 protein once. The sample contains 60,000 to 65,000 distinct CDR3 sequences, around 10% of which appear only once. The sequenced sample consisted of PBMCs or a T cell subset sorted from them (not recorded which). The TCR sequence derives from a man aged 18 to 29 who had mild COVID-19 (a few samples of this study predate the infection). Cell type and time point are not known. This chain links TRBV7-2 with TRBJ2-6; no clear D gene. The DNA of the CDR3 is TGTGCCAGCAGCCCTGGCTCGACCGGGGCCAACGTCCTGACTTTC. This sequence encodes CASSPGSTGANVLTF.